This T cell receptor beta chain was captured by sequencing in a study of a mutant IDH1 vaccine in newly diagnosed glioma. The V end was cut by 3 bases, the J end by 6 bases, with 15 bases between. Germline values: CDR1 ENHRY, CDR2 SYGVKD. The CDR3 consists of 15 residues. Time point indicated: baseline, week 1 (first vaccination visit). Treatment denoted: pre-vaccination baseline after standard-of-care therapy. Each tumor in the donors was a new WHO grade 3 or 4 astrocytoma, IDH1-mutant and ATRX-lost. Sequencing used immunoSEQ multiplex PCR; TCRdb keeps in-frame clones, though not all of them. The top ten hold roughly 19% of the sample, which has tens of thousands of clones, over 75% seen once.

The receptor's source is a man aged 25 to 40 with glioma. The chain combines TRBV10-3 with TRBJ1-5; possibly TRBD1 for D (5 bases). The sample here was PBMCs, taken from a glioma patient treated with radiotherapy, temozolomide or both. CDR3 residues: CAISELSGVTQPQHF. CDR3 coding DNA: TGTGCCATCAGTGAATTATCGGGGGTTACTCAGCCCCAGCATTTT.